A single sample is the source of the 7 T cell receptor beta chains below, sequenced in a study of early T cells in non-severe SARS-CoV-2 infection. One entry per CDR3 protein, called by TCRdb with MiXCR from the 5' RACE reads. The sample has about 49,000 distinct CDR3 sequences, around 6% seen once. The starting material was whole blood, obtained at baseline. These receptors originate from an adult who was a healthcare worker with PCR-confirmed SARS-CoV-2 infection or an uninfected control (not recorded which).

In its sample, this clonotype was seen a few times. The CDR3 here is CASSAAGQGHYEQYF. The CDR3 nucleotides read TGTGCCAGCAGCGCGGCGGGACAGGGGCACTACGAGCAGTACTTC. This chain connects TRBV9 to TRBJ2-7, with TRBD1 identical over 10 bases. Germline-derived CDR1 and CDR2 are SGDLS and YYNGEE. Trimming at V came to 3 bases and at J to 3 bases, leaving 6 bases not matched to a gene. CDR3 size: 15 residues. The variable domain in full, with the rest retrieved from reference TRBV9 and TRBJ2-7, is DSGVTQTPKHLITATGQRVTLRCSPRSGDLSVYWYQQSLDQGLQFLIQYYNGEERAKGNILERFSAQQFPDLHSELNLSSLELGDSALYFCASSAAGQGHYEQYFGPGTRLTVT.

This clonotype turned up a few times. V is TRBV27 and J is TRBJ2-6, with unresolved D. Germline CDR1 is MNHEY and CDR2 is SMNVEV (reference sequence). The V and J ends lost 3 bases and 0 bases respectively, with 15 bases between them. This CDR3 spans 18 amino acids. The CDR3 sequence: CASSFLPPGYSGANVLTF. In DNA form, the CDR3 reads TGTGCCAGCAGTTTCTTACCCCCGGGCTACTCTGGGGCCAACGTCCTGACTTTC.

This clonotype was detected many times. This chain connects TRBV4-3 to TRBJ2-3, with 7 positions matching TRBD2. J gave up 1 base and V 0 bases, and 4 bases lay outside the gene matches. Germline lookup yields CDR1 LGHNA and CDR2 YSLEER. The CDR3 consists of 16 residues. The CDR3 is CASSQDPAGRTDTQYF. CDR3 nucleotides: TGCGCCAGCAGCCAAGATCCAGCGGGACGCACAGATACGCAGTATTTT.

This clonotype was picked up a small number of times. The chain employs TRBV30 and TRBJ1-6, with a weak D call TRBD1 (5 bases). The CDR3 consists of 13 residues. CDR1 is GTSNPN and CDR2 is SVGIG in the germline V gene (reference sequence). V lost 3 bases to trimming and J lost 5 bases, with 8 bases between them. The CDR3 bases are TGTGCCTGGAGGGGGGATAATAATTCACCCCTCCACTTT. Its translation is CAWRGDNNSPLHF.

This clonotype was seen more than once but under ten times. The V call is TRBV29-1, the J call TRBJ1-2, with D tentatively TRBD1 (6 bases). Germline lookup yields CDR1 SQVTM and CDR2 ANQGSEA. The CDR3 length is 12 residues. V dropped 2 bases and J dropped 2 bases, with 6 bases sitting between them. The CDR3 loop is CSVETGNYGYTF. CDR3 sequence (DNA): TGCAGCGTTGAAACAGGGAACTATGGCTACACCTTC.

This clonotype occurred many times. CDR3 residues: CSVSRTGELFF. As DNA, the CDR3 is TGCAGCGTCTCAAGAACCGGGGAGCTGTTTTTT. This chain joins TRBV29-1 and TRBJ2-2; D remains unclear. The CDR3 spans 11 residues. Germline CDR1 and CDR2: SQVTM and ANQGSEA. V gave up 6 bases and J gave up 5 bases, with 7 bases separating them.

Many counts were recorded for this clonotype. The gene calls are TRBV5-6 and TRBJ1-5, with D possibly being TRBD1 (6 bases). Germline V gene data show CDR1 as SGHDT and CDR2 as YYEEEE. V was clipped by 0 bases and J by 4 bases, with 8 bases between them. This CDR3 has 14 amino acids. CDR3 in amino acids: CASSLGQDNQPQHF. In nucleotides, the CDR3 is TGTGCCAGCAGCTTGGGACAGGATAATCAGCCCCAGCATTTT.